This T cell receptor (beta chain) stems from a study of cytomegalovirus exposure and HLA in healthy donors. Findings and limits, study-wide: Reportedly, cytomegalovirus status was diagnosed with high sensitivity and specificity.

Looked up from germline, CDR1 is MNHEY and CDR2 is SMNVEV (reference sequence). V was clipped by 3 bases and J by 10 bases, with 15 bases between them. This CDR3 is built from 13 residues. Details on this clone: As yet, its antigen is unknown.

Use of 60 Vbeta and 13 Jbeta primers characterized the PCR. Under the authors' procedure: Later, an analysis found about 80 million unique TCR beta chains, and 8.5 million to 14 million of these were shared. Libraries were prepared by immunoSEQ multiplex PCR; TCRdb keeps only in-frame clonotypes and omits some of them. V and J calls and clone size are as listed in that table; D and trimming were resolved from the DNA. The sample has about 120,000 clones, roughly 80% seen once. The TCR sequence derives from a man in his fifties or sixties in good health and CMV-seropositive. The chain is built from TRBV27 and TRBJ1-1; no clear D gene. The sequencing sample was made of PBMCs. This CDR3 is CASSLRGGASAFF. DNA for the CDR3: TGTGCCAGCAGTTTGCGAGGCGGCGCGTCAGCTTTCTTT.